This is a list of T cell receptor beta chains from one sample in a study of metastatic and nonmetastatic thyroid tumors. MiXCR reprocessed the PCR reads for TCRdb. This table holds tens of thousands of clones, 24% found once. Sequences were obtained from tumor tissue. The receptor source for this set is a male donor with papillary thyroid cancer or a benign thyroid nodule (not recorded which). Some clones in this sample may be carry-over from other donors' samples. Both conserved end residues are part of each CDR3. The D gene is left open where the match is weak. Part of the rows lack a size; the others show once, few, many or a class for expanded clones.

V: TRBV6-2/TRBV6-3
D: NA
size: NA
J: TRBJ2-7
CDR3: CASSPPVQAVYEQYF
DNA: TGTGCCAGCAGCCCTCCTGTACAGGCCGTATACGAGCAGTACTTC

V: TRBV7-9
D: NA
size: many
J: TRBJ1-2
CDR3: CASSLGPLYGYTF
DNA: TGTGCCAGCAGCTTAGGCCCTCTCTACGGCTACACCTTC

V: TRBV6-2/TRBV6-3
D: NA
size: medium-sized
J: TRBJ2-7
CDR3: CASSYPPYEQYF
DNA: TGTGCCAGCAGTTACCCTCCCTACGAGCAGTACTTC

V: TRBV6-2/TRBV6-3
D: NA
size: once
J: TRBJ1-1
CDR3: CASSYSGLNTEAFF
DNA: TGTGCAAGCAGTTACTCTGGCTTGAACACTGAGGCTTTCTTT

V: TRBV7-2
D: NA
size: NA
J: TRBJ2-3
CDR3: CASSLVAASTDTQYF
DNA: TGTGCCAGCAGCTTAGTCGCAGCTAGCACAGATACGCAGTATTTT

V: TRBV10-2
D: NA
size: many
J: TRBJ2-3
CDR3: CASARGEHTQYF
DNA: TGCGCCAGCGCGCGCGGGGAGCATACGCAGTATTTT

V: TRBV4-1
D: NA
size: NA
J: TRBJ1-4
CDR3: CASSPADTNEKLFF
DNA: TGCGCCAGCAGCCCGGCAGACACTAATGAAAAACTGTTTTTT

V: TRBV27
D: TRBD1
size: NA
J: TRBJ2-7
CDR3: CASSPGTVLADEQYF
DNA: TGTGCCAGCAGTCCCGGGACAGTCTTGGCCGACGAGCAGTACTTC

V: TRBV6-4
D: TRBD2
size: few
J: TRBJ2-3
CDR3: CARSVGGIAGGTNTQYF
DNA: TGTGCCAGGAGTGTGGGAGGAATAGCGGGAGGCACAAATACGCAGTATTTT

V: TRBV30
D: NA
size: many
J: TRBJ1-2
CDR3: CAWRIGWDYGYTF
DNA: TGTGCCTGGAGGATCGGTTGGGACTATGGCTACACCTTC

V: TRBV7-8
D: NA
size: many
J: TRBJ2-3
CDR3: CASIPSEGVADTQYF
DNA: TGTGCCAGCATCCCTTCGGAGGGGGTGGCAGATACGCAGTATTTT

V: TRBV6-2/TRBV6-3
D: NA
size: few
J: TRBJ2-7
CDR3: CAGIPYSTYEQYF
DNA: TGTGCCGGCATCCCCTACTCGACCTACGAGCAGTACTTC

V: TRBV7-2
D: NA
size: many
J: TRBJ2-1
CDR3: CASSLAGTPPYNEQFF
DNA: TGTGCCAGCAGCTTAGCCGGGACTCCACCCTACAATGAGCAGTTCTTC

V: TRBV11-1
D: NA
size: many
J: TRBJ1-5
CDR3: CASSLILTGTIDQPQHF
DNA: TGTGCCAGCAGCTTAATATTGACAGGAACCATCGATCAGCCCCAGCATTTT

V: TRBV6-1
D: TRBD2
size: few
J: TRBJ2-3
CDR3: CASIHQASGSTYTQYF
DNA: TGTGCCAGCATTCATCAGGCTAGCGGGAGTACATATACGCAGTATTTT

V: TRBV10-3
D: NA
size: many
J: TRBJ2-5
CDR3: CAIKDSQETQYF
DNA: TGTGCCATCAAAGACAGCCAAGAGACCCAGTACTTC

V: TRBV14
D: NA
size: many
J: TRBJ1-2
CDR3: CASSEGSYGYTF
DNA: TGTGCCAGCAGCGAAGGATCCTATGGCTACACCTTC

V: TRBV12-3/TRBV12-4
D: NA
size: many
J: TRBJ2-6
CDR3: CASSFGFRALWPGANVLTF
DNA: TGTGCCAGCAGTTTTGGGTTCAGGGCTCTTTGGCCTGGGGCCAACGTCCTGACTTTC

V: TRBV11-1
D: NA
size: NA
J: TRBJ2-1
CDR3: CASSLAPSWGNNEQLF
DNA: TGTGCCAGCAGCTTAGCGCCTAGCTGGGGAAACAATGAGCAGCTCTTC

V: TRBV12-3/TRBV12-4
D: TRBD2
size: many
J: TRBJ2-2
CDR3: CASSLAGVPGELFF
DNA: TGTGCCAGCAGCCTCGCGGGAGTACCCGGGGAGCTGTTTTTT

V: TRBV18
D: NA
size: NA
J: TRBJ1-5
CDR3: CASSPTGTGNQPQHF
DNA: TGTGCCAGCTCACCCACAGGGACGGGGAATCAGCCCCAGCATTTT

V: TRBV7-6
D: NA
size: few
J: TRBJ2-3
CDR3: CASSLLGDTQYF
DNA: TGTGCCAGCAGCCTTCTAGGAGATACGCAGTATTTT

V: TRBV30
D: NA
size: many
J: TRBJ2-3
CDR3: CAGAGSTDTQYF
DNA: TGTGCGGGAGCCGGGAGCACAGATACGCAGTATTTT

V: TRBV28
D: NA
size: once
J: TRBJ1-6
CDR3: CASSQSTGQFSNSPRHF
DNA: TGTGCCAGCAGTCAAAGCACCGGGCAGTTTAGCAATTCACCCCGCCACTTT

V: TRBV15
D: TRBD1
size: medium-sized
J: TRBJ1-2
CDR3: CATSRADRVYGYTF
DNA: TGTGCCACCAGCAGAGCGGACAGGGTCTATGGCTACACCTTC

V: TRBV24-1
D: TRBD1
size: NA
J: TRBJ2-3
CDR3: CATSDLGTDTDTQYF
DNA: TGTGCCACCAGTGATTTGGGGACAGACACAGATACGCAGTATTTT

V: TRBV28
D: NA
size: NA
J: TRBJ2-5
CDR3: CDSSGRVQVTQYF
DNA: TGTGACAGCAGTGGCCGGGTGCAAGTGACCCAGTACTTC